These 22 T cell receptor beta chains share one sample of origin, sequenced in a study of blood T cell repertoires in COVID-19. Profiled with immunoSEQ multiplex PCR; TCRdb holds only in-frame clones, not every one. The repertoire has fewer than 90,000 clones, roughly 70% of them found once; the top ten carry over 13%. Sequencing input: peripheral blood. Every receptor here comes from a woman aged 80 or over with acute or convalescent COVID-19.

The V call is TRBV19, the J call TRBJ1-1; 8 nucleotides line up with TRBD1. Germline loops: CDR1 LNHDA, CDR2 SQIVND (reference sequence). The CDR3 is made up of 13 amino acids. The V segment lost 7 bases and the J segment 7 bases; nucleotides outside the gene matches: 8. CDR3 nucleotide sequence: TGTGCCAGTAATACAGGGGGTCGCGGTGAAGCTTTCTTT. Translated, it gives CASNTGGRGEAFF.

This clone has a single count. The chain recombines TRBV7-8 with TRBJ2-7, with 10 bases identical to TRBD2. V lost 8 bases, J lost 4 bases, and 11 bases stayed unmatched. This CDR3 is 15 amino acids long. The V gene's germline CDR1 is SGHVS and CDR2 FQNEAQ. CDR3: CASRVSLAGVYEQYF. CDR3 DNA sequence: TGTGCCAGCCGAGTTTCTCTAGCGGGGGTTTACGAGCAGTACTTC. Complete variable domain (other parts from reference TRBV7-8 and TRBJ2-7): GAGVSQSPRYKVAKRGQDVALRCDPISGHVSLFWYQQALGQGPEFLTYFQNEAQLDKSGLPSDRFFAERPEGSVSTLKIQRTQQEDSAVYLCASRVSLAGVYEQYFGPGTRLTVT.

This clone has only one observation. The V and J genes are TRBV9 and TRBJ1-2; the D gene is possibly TRBD1 (6 bases). This CDR3 is 14 amino acids long. V lost 3 bases, J lost 5 bases, and 14 bases lay in between. Per germline, CDR1 SGDLS and CDR2 YYNGEE. CDR3 in amino acids: CASSALTGSYGYTF. The CDR3 nucleotides read TGTGCCAGCAGCGCGTTAACAGGGTCGTATGGCTACACCTTC.

The CDR3 region is CAWSSGRNEQYF. CDR3 coding DNA: TGTGCCTGGAGTTCAGGGAGGAACGAGCAGTACTTC. The gene calls are TRBV30 and TRBJ2-7, with D perhaps matching TRBD2 (6 bases). There are 12 residues in the CDR3. Per germline, CDR1 GTSNPN and CDR2 SVGIG (reference sequence). Trimming pared 2 bases from V and 5 bases from J, leaving 10 bases between.

V is TRBV12-3 or TRBV12-4 and J is TRBJ1-6, with TRBD1 matching over 8 bases. With V trimmed by 6 bases and J by 10 bases, 2 bases remained unmatched. The CDR3 has 12 residues. CDR3: CASSHRGSPLHF. CDR3 DNA sequence: TGTGCCAGCAGCCACAGGGGGTCACCCCTCCACTTT.

In its sample, this clone was seen a few times. The CDR3: CASSPRDRVADTQYF. DNA for the CDR3: TGTGCCAGCTCACCACGGGACAGGGTTGCAGATACGCAGTATTTT. The genes are TRBV18 and TRBJ2-3, with 9 bases fitting TRBD1. Losses at the gene ends were 1 base for V and 4 bases for J; bases not matched to a gene: 3. Germline assignment: CDR1 KGHSH and CDR2 LQKENI. The CDR3 sequence is 15 residues long.

The chain joins TRBV18 to TRBJ1-4; D gene unclear. Trimming took 4 bases from V and 7 from J, leaving 13 bases between them. Germline CDR1 reads KGHSH; CDR2 reads LQKENI. This CDR3 is built from 14 residues. The chain's CDR3 is CASSQATGIEKLFF. The CDR3 DNA is TGTGCCAGCTCACAGGCTACCGGGATTGAAAAACTGTTTTTT.

The chain joins TRBV2 to TRBJ2-2; no reliable D call. Germline V gives CDR1 SNHLY, CDR2 FYNNEI. The CDR3 spans 14 residues. V was pared by 2 bases and J by 7 bases, with 11 bases between. In DNA form, the CDR3 reads TGTGCCAGCAGTGAACTGACCGCTAGCGGGGAGCTGTTTTTT. It translates to CASSELTASGELFF.

The chain is built from TRBV7-6 and TRBJ1-6; D is ambiguous. V gave up 4 bases and J gave up 8 bases, with 9 bases separating them. CDR3 length: 13 amino acids. From germline, CDR1 is SGHVS and CDR2 FNYEAQ. CDR3 in amino acids: CASSSSTDSPLHF. For the CDR3, the DNA is TGTGCCAGCAGCTCAAGCACGGATTCACCCCTCCACTTT.

This rearrangement joins TRBV28 to TRBJ2-7; TRBD1 agrees at 9 bases. Germline V gene lookup returns CDR1 MDHEN and CDR2 SYDVKM. V trimming: 4 bases; J trimming: 0 bases; junction bases outside the gene matches: 7. The CDR3 length is 16 residues. CDR3 residues: CASSSPGTGYSYEQYF. As DNA, the CDR3 is TGTGCCAGCAGTTCGCCCGGGACAGGGTACTCCTACGAGCAGTACTTC.

V usage is TRBV19 and J usage is TRBJ1-1; the D gene is possibly TRBD1 (5 bases). The V gene lost 10 bases and the J gene lost 0 bases, with 15 bases spanning the gap. CDR1 is LNHDA and CDR2 is SQIVND in the germline V gene (reference sequence). CDR3 length: 14 amino acids. The DNA of the CDR3 is TGTGCCACTGAGCTACGGGGGGTGAACACTGAAGCTTTCTTT. Translating gives CATELRGVNTEAFF.

The chain links TRBV19 to TRBJ2-5; 8 bases map to TRBD1. Germline V gives CDR1 LNHDA, CDR2 SQIVND (reference sequence). The CDR3 length is 15 residues. V gave up 1 base and J gave up 7 bases; unmatched junction bases: 8. The CDR3 spells CASSIVRTGMVTQYF. In nucleotides, the CDR3 is TGTGCCAGTAGTATAGTAAGGACAGGGATGGTGACCCAGTACTTC.

J is TRBJ1-6 and V is TRBV2, with 7 bases lining up with TRBD1. Trimming at V came to 5 bases and at J to 9 bases, leaving 7 bases not matched to a gene. The CDR3 sequence is 14 residues long. Germline V gives CDR1 SNHLY, CDR2 FYNNEI. The chain's CDR3 is CASSRQGNLSPLHF. In nucleotides, the CDR3 is TGTGCCAGCAGTCGACAGGGTAACCTTTCACCCCTCCACTTT. The entire variable domain, with the rest obtained from reference TRBV2 and TRBJ1-6, is as follows: EPEVTQTPSHQVTQMGQEVILRCVPISNHLYFYWYRQILGQKVEFLVSFYNNEISEKSEIFDDQFSVERPDGSNFTLKIRSTKLEDSAMYFCASSRQGNLSPLHFGNGTRLTVT.

With respect to this clone: No DNA is shown, since the ends of the CDR3 on it are uncertain; the CDR3 is the one TCRdb lists. The gene calls are TRBV30 and TRBJ2-2; TRBD2 is the table's D call, not checked against the DNA. The CDR3 length is 15 residues, termini included. CDR1 is GTSNPN, CDR2 SVGIG, per germline (reference sequence). The CDR3 sequence is CAWSVSLYGSGELFF.

The rearrangement joins TRBV6-5 to TRBJ1-2, with D perhaps matching TRBD1 (6 bases). V gave up 0 bases and J gave up 6 bases, with 14 bases separating them. The CDR3 is 15 amino acids. CDR1 and CDR2 (germline): MNHEY, SVGAGI. CDR3 bases: TGTGCCAGCAGTTACTCGATTCAGGGGTTGAATGGCTACACCTTC. Translation: CASSYSIQGLNGYTF.

As regards this clone: One end of the junction varies from germline; a read error may be responsible. The chain recombines TRBV7-9 with TRBJ1-1; perhaps TRBD1 as D (5 bases). This CDR3 contains 14 residues. Germline V gene lookup returns CDR1 SEHNR and CDR2 FQNEAQ (reference sequence). The CDR3 reads CATSLGSGDTEAFF. The CDR3 DNA follows: TGTGCCACCAGCTTAGGATCGGGGGACACTGAAGCTTTCTTT. The whole variable domain, remainder taken from reference TRBV7-9 and TRBJ1-1, is DTGVSQNPRHKITKRGQNVTFRCDPISEHNRLYWYRQTLGQGPEFLTYFQNEAQLEKSRLLSDRFSAERPKGSFSTLEIQRTEQGDSAMYLCATSLGSGDTEAFFGQGTRLTVV.

V and J are TRBV27 and TRBJ1-4; weak D call: TRBD1 (6 bases). Germline CDR1 reads MNHEY; CDR2 reads SMNVEV (reference sequence). V dropped 5 bases and J dropped 0 bases, with 16 bases sitting between them. This CDR3 spans 17 amino acids. The chain's CDR3 is CASSRTGMLPTNEKLFF. DNA for the CDR3: TGTGCCAGCAGTCGTACAGGGATGCTTCCAACTAATGAAAAACTGTTTTTT.

The rearrangement links TRBV6-5 to TRBJ2-7; TRBD1 aligns across 7 bases. V shed 2 bases and J 4 bases; nucleotides not matched to a gene: 2. The CDR3 totals 13 residues. Germline lookup yields CDR1 MNHEY and CDR2 SVGAGI. CDR3 protein: CASSYPQGYEQYF. The CDR3 nucleotides are TGTGCCAGCAGTTACCCACAGGGGTACGAGCAGTACTTC.

The chain is built from TRBV3-1 (or the pseudogene TRBV3-2) and TRBJ1-2, with unresolved D. The CDR3 sequence is 12 residues long. Germline-derived CDR1 and CDR2 are LGHDT and YNNKEL (reference sequence). Deletions cut 0 bases from V and 4 bases from J, with 3 bases between. DNA for the CDR3: TGTGCCAGCAGCCAAGACCGCTATGGCTACACCTTC. It encodes CASSQDRYGYTF.

This clone was seen only a few times. The chain's CDR3 is CASSPGQTAFEQYF. CDR3 nucleotide sequence: TGTGCCAGCAGCCCGGGACAGACCGCTTTCGAGCAGTACTTC. The chain employs TRBV9 and TRBJ2-7; 7 nucleotides line up with TRBD1. This CDR3 has 14 residues. The V gene's germline CDR1 is SGDLS and CDR2 YYNGEE. Trimming at V came to 4 bases and at J to 6 bases, leaving 10 bases not matched to a gene.

J is TRBJ1-2 and V is TRBV19; 9 bases align to TRBD1. The V segment lost 3 bases and the J segment 8 bases; nucleotides outside the gene matches: 7. Per germline, CDR1 LNHDA and CDR2 SQIVND (reference sequence). This CDR3 contains 14 residues. The CDR3 here is CASSIPGTGKGYTF. In DNA, the CDR3 is TGTGCCAGTAGTATCCCCGGGACAGGGAAAGGCTACACCTTC.

J is TRBJ1-1 and V is TRBV4-1; D possibly corresponds to TRBD1 (5 bases). In germline, CDR1 is MGHRA, CDR2 YSYEKL. Trimming stripped 0 bases from V and 2 bases from J, with 10 bases between. The CDR3 covers 15 residues. In DNA form, the CDR3 reads TGCGCCAGCAGCCAAGATCAGGGTGCTAACACTGAAGCTTTCTTT. Its protein product is CASSQDQGANTEAFF.